Shown below are 8 T cell receptor beta chains from a single sample sequenced in a study of spatial heterogeneity in lung cancer. TCRdb re-called the 5' RACE reads through MiXCR, storing one row per CDR3 protein. The sample holds 1,500 to 2,000 distinct CDR3 sequences, less than 15% seen once. As to time point: sample taken at primary tumor resection. The sample here was normal lung tissue next to the tumor, taken at surgery. Receptor source: a male donor with early-stage non-small cell lung cancer.

This clonotype is termed large. V and J are TRBV6-5 and TRBJ2-1; D remains unclear. V lost 2 bases to trimming and J lost 4 bases, with 12 bases between them. This CDR3 comprises 15 residues. CDR1 MNHEY and CDR2 SVGAGI come from the germline V gene. CDR3: CASSYVALPYNEQFF. The CDR3 region has the DNA TGTGCCAGCAGTTACGTCGCACTGCCTTACAATGAGCAGTTCTTC.

Within the sample, this clonotype is medium-sized. The chain combines TRBV5-1 with TRBJ2-5, with TRBD1 matching 7 bases. The CDR3 consists of 14 residues. Germline CDR1 reads SGHRS; CDR2 reads YFSETQ. Unmatched junction bases numbered 6, after V lost 5 bases and J lost 2 bases. The CDR3 here is CASSIPGQQETQYF. The CDR3 coding sequence is TGCGCCAGCAGTATACCGGGACAGCAAGAGACCCAGTACTTC.

This chain links TRBV7-3 with TRBJ2-7, with 9 positions matching TRBD2. This CDR3 contains 14 residues. CDR1 SGHTA and CDR2 FQGTGA come from the germline V gene. Trimming at V came to 5 bases and at J to 2 bases, leaving 4 bases not matched to a gene. CDR3 sequence: CASSPLAGTYEQYF. CDR3 sequence (DNA): TGTGCCAGCAGCCCGCTAGCGGGAACCTACGAGCAGTACTTC.

This clonotype is medium-sized in the sample. The rearrangement joins TRBV28 to TRBJ2-7, with TRBD2 as a possible D gene (6 bases). This CDR3 spans 13 amino acids. Looked up from germline, CDR1 is MDHEN and CDR2 is SYDVKM. Trimming removed 6 bases at V and 5 bases at J, with 14 bases between. The CDR3 DNA is TGTGCCAGCAGGACCGGCGGGACCGACGAGCAGTACTTC. Its protein product is CASRTGGTDEQYF.

This clonotype counts as medium-sized (0.01 to 0.1%). V usage is TRBV29-1 and J usage is TRBJ2-2, with D unclear. The V end lost 7 bases, the J end lost 2 bases, and 11 bases lay between the germline ends. CDR1 is SQVTM and CDR2 is ANQGSEA in the germline V gene. The CDR3 spans 13 residues. CDR3 in amino acids: CSARIGNTGELFF. CDR3 sequence (DNA): TGCAGCGCTCGAATTGGTAACACCGGGGAGCTGTTTTTT.

This clonotype ranks as medium-sized. This sequence joins TRBV7-8 and TRBJ2-3; TRBD2 matches 12 bases. Germline trimming cut 4 bases from V and 5 bases from J; bases unmatched to any gene: 4. Germline V lookup: CDR1 SGHVS, CDR2 FQNEAQ. This CDR3 is 15 amino acids long. CDR3 DNA: TGTGCCAGCAGCTCCCTAGCGGGAGGGCAAGATACGCAGTATTTT. It codes for CASSSLAGGQDTQYF.

V gene TRBV7-8 combines with J gene TRBJ1-4, with D uncertain. The CDR3 length is 15 residues. The V and J ends lost 3 bases and 3 bases respectively, with 11 bases between them. CDR1 and CDR2 (germline): SGHVS, FQNEAQ. As DNA, the CDR3 is TGTGCCAGCAGCTTCAATGAAATTGCTAATGAAAAACTGTTTTTT. This translates into CASSFNEIANEKLFF.

The rearrangement joins TRBV20-1 to TRBJ2-1; 7 bases are a match to TRBD1. The germline V gene has CDR1 DFQATT and CDR2 SNEGSKA (reference sequence). J lost 15 bases, V lost 2 bases, and 10 bases had no gene match. The CDR3 runs to 12 residues. CDR3 in amino acids: CSARRTGRGSFF. The DNA of the CDR3 is TGCAGTGCTAGAAGGACAGGCCGTGGATCGTTCTTC.